This record covers a single TCR beta chain. Its cognate antigen has yet to be identified. No quality values exist for individual bases; no much larger clone is one base distant. Whole blood was collected in K2EDTA tubes by collaborating institutions according to the institutions' own protocols. For TCRbeta analysis, collaborators shipped samples as frozen whole blood, isolated PBMCs, or DNA extracted from either of those sample types. This sample is drawn from a study of blood T cell repertoires in COVID-19 (dated by TCRdb to the early 2020s). Regarding the research as a whole: Collaborator samples came from the United States, Italy and Spain and covered acute and convalescent phases of COVID-19. A freely available public database, intended as a resource for researchers studying the immune response to SARS-CoV-2, is where the repertoires were released. The prospective study material was composed of cDNA or gDNA derived from T cells, B-cell-depleted T cells, or PBMCs. The samples were drawn from the first 160 participants of the ongoing ImmuneRACE study and from under 1,500 subjects provided by 6 global collaborators. The dataset comprised deeply sampled blood TCRbeta repertoires from subjects exposed to, actively infected with, or recovered from COVID-19. Where available, HLA class I and class II types were obtained from metadata supplied by the sample provider rather than from assay-based typing. The sample metadata nearly always contained a de-identified subject ID, COVID-19 status, age in years and sex.

Trimming takes 4 bases from V and 5 bases from J, and the germline ends sit 8 bases apart. CDR1 and CDR2 are drawn from the germline V gene: SGHDN, FVKESK. The CDR3 runs 13 amino acids, cysteine and phenylalanine included. Left in the record is the CDR3 DNA by itself, 39 bases read in frame from the first base. TCRbeta CDR3 regions were amplified from genomic DNA using the immunoSEQ Assay, a bias-controlled multiplex PCR. The study's own analysis went as follows. The number of nucleated cells in each sample was estimated by amplification of reference gene primers within the assay. Sequence reads were collapsed and filtered to measure the absolute abundance of every unique TCRbeta CDR3 rearrangement. For each sample, productive Simpson clonality was calculated as the square root of Simpson's diversity index across productive rearrangements. TCRdb mirrors the immuneACCESS table, restricted to in-frame sequences. Some clones are absent from its copies; in checked studies, under half trace to an unresolved V gene, and the reason for the others is unknown. D and trimming were read from the DNA, whereas the V and J calls and clone size are those reported in that table. Here the sample has a few hundred thousand clones; around 90% occur a single time. About 2% of the sample comes from the top ten.

Overall results and qualifications from the work: How much clinical and demographic metadata was included differed by source and by participant, and the metadata was provided uncurated.

This receptor was taken from a man aged 18 to 30 with active or convalescent COVID-19. Sequencing was carried out using peripheral blood. This chain joins TRBV14 to TRBJ1-4, with no confident D gene call. The bases are TGTGCCAGCAGCCGTTCAGCGAATGAAAAACTGTTTTTT. This codes for CASSRSANEKLFF.